This T cell receptor (beta chain) was obtained from a study of blood T cell repertoires in COVID-19. Study background: Sample material is recorded as cDNA or gDNA derived from T cells, B-cell-depleted T cells, or PBMCs.

This clone was counted only a few times. This sample also contains other DNA sequences that code for the same CDR3. Some clones are missing from TCRdb's copy, which holds only in-frame ones; the method was immunoSEQ multiplex PCR. The table lists 50,000 or so clones, approximately 79% of them singletons, with about 25% in the top ten. This TCR derives from a man aged 65 to 79 with acute or convalescent COVID-19. The material sequenced was peripheral blood.

The CDR3 DNA sequence: TGTGCCAGCAGTCTGGGGGCGGCTACCGGGGAGCTGTTTTTT. This gives the protein CASSLGAATGELFF. The V and J genes are TRBV27 and TRBJ2-2, with a weak D call TRBD1 (6 bases). V lost 5 bases to trimming and J lost 5 bases, with 12 bases between them. The CDR3 contains 14 residues. Germline V gene sequence: CDR1 MNHEY, CDR2 SMNVEV (reference sequence).